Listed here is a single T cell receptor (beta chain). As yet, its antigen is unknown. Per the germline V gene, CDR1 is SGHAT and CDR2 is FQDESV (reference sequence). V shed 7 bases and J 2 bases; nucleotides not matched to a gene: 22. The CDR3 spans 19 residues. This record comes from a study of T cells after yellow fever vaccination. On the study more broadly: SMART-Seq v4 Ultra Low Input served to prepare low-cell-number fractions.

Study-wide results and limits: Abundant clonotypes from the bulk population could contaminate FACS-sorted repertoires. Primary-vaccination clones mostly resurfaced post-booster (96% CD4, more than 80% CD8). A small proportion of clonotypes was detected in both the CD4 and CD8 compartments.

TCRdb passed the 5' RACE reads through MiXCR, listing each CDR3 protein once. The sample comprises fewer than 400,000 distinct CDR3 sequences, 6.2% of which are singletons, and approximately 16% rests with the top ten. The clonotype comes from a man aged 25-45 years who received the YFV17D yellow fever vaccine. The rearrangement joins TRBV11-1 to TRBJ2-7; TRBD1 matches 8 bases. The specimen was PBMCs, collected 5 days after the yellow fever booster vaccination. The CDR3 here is CASTETGTGLGGGPYEQYF. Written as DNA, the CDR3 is TGTGCCAGCACCGAAACCGGGACAGGTCTAGGTGGGGGCCCCTACGAGCAGTACTTC.